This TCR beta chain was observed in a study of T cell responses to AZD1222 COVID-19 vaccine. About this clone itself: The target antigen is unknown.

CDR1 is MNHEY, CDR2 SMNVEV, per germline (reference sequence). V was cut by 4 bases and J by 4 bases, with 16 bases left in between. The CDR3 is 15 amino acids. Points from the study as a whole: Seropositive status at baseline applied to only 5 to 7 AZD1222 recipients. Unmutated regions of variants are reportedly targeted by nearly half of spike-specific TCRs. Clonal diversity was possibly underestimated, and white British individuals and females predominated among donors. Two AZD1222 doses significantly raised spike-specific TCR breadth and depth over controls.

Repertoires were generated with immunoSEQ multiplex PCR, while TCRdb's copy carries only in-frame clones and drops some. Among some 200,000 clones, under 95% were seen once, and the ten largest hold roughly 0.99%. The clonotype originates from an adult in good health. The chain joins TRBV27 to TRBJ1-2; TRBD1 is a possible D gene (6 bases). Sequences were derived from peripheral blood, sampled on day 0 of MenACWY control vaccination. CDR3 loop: CASSSRTGGVYGYTF. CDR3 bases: TGTGCCAGCAGTTCTCGGACGGGGGGCGTCTATGGCTACACCTTC.